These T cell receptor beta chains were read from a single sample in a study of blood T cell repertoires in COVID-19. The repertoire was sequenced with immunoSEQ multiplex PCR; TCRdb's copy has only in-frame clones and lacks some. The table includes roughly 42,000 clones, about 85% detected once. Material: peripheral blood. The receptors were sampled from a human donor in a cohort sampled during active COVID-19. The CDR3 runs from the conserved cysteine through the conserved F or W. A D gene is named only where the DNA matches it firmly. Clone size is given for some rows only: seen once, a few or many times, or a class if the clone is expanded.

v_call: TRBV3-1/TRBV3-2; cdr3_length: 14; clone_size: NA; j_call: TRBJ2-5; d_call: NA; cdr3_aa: CASSQEIREETQYF; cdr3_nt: TGTGCCAGCAGCCAAGAAATCAGGGAAGAGACCCAGTACTTC
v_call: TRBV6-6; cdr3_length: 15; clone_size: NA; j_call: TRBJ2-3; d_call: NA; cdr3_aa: CASSYSRGAGDTQYF; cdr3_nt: TGTGCCAGCAGTTACTCCCGGGGGGCCGGAGATACGCAGTATTTT
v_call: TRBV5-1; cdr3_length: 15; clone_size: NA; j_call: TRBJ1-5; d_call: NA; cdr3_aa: CASSADGQPNQPQHF; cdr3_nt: TGCGCCAGCAGCGCCGACGGACAGCCTAATCAGCCCCAGCATTTT
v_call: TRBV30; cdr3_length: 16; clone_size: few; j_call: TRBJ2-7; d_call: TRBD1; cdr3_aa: CAWNDYPQGIAYEQYF; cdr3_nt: TGTGCCTGGAACGATTACCCACAGGGGATCGCCTACGAGCAGTACTTC
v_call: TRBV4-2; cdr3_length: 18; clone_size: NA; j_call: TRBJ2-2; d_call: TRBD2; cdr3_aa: CASSPPGPLAGDPGELFF; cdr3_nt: TGTGCCAGCAGCCCCCCCGGGCCACTAGCGGGGGATCCCGGGGAGCTGTTTTTT
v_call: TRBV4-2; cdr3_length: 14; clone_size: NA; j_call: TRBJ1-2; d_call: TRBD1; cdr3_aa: CASSQETGWPGYTF; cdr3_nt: TGTGCCAGCAGCCAAGAGACAGGGTGGCCCGGCTACACCTTC
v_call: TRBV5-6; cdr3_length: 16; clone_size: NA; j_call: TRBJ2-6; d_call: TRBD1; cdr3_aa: CASSLGQGAGANVLTF; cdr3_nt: TGTGCCAGCAGCTTGGGTCAGGGGGCCGGGGCCAACGTCCTGACTTTC
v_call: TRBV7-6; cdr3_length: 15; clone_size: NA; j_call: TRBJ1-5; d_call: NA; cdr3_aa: CASSLGGGGNQPQHF; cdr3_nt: TGTGCCAGCAGCTTAGGGGGGGGTGGTAATCAGCCCCAGCATTTT
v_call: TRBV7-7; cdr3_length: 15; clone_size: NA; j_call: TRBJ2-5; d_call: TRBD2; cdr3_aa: CASSRLAGQQETQYF; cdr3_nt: TGTGCTAGCAGCCGACTAGCGGGGCAACAAGAGACCCAGTACTTC
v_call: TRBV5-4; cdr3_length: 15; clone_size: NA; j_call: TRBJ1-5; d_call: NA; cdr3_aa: CASSLDPDTPMPQHF; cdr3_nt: TGTGCCAGCAGCTTGGACCCGGACACCCCGATGCCCCAGCATTTT
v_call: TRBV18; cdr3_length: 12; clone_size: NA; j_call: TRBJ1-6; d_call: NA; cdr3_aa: CASSSDNSPLHF; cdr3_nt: TGTGCCAGCTCATCAGATAATTCACCCCTCCACTTT
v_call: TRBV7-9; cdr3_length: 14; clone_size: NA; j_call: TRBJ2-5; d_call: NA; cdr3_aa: CASSLVRGPETQYF; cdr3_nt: TGTGCCAGCAGCTTAGTGAGAGGGCCCGAGACCCAGTACTTC
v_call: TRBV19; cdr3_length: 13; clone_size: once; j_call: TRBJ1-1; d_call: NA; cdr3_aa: CASSISGFTEAFF; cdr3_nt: TGTGCCAGTAGTATATCAGGGTTCACTGAAGCTTTCTTT
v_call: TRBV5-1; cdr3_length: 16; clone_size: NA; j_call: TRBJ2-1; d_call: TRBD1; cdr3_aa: CASSRDSTSSYNEQFF; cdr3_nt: TGCGCCAGCAGCCGGGACAGTACGAGCTCCTACAATGAGCAGTTCTTC
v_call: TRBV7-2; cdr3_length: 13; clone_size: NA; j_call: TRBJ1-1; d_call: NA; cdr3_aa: CASSPNMNTEAFF; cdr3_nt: TGTGCCAGCAGCCCGAACATGAACACTGAAGCTTTCTTT
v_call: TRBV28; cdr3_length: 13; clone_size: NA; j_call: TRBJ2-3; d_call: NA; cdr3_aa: CASRGDSPATQYF; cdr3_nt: TGTGCCAGCAGGGGGGACTCCCCCGCTACGCAGTATTTT
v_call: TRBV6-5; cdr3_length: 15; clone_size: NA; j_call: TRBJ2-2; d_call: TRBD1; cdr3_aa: CASSPRTGTAGELFF; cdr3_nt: TGTGCCAGCAGTCCACGGACAGGGACAGCCGGGGAGCTGTTTTTT